These 20 T cell receptor beta chains were sequenced from one sample in a study of T and B cells in COVID-19 patients. From blood, about 250-500 ng of genomic DNA served as TRB template. Multiplex PCR with BIOMED2 TRB-A/B primer pools amplified TRB rearrangements. TCRdb re-derived calls from the multiplex PCR reads in MiXCR, one entry per CDR3 protein. Here the sample spans thousands of distinct CDR3 sequences, around 28% being singletons. Sequenced material: blood. Source of these receptors: a human donor who had recovered from COVID-19.

This clonotype was observed at least ten times. The V and J genes are TRBV6-1 and TRBJ2-7, with D possibly matching TRBD2 (6 bases). The CDR3 spans 14 residues. V dropped 7 bases and J dropped 6 bases, with 19 bases sitting between them. Per the germline V gene, CDR1 is MNHNS and CDR2 is SASEGT. The CDR3 protein is CASITGDSRREQYF. CDR3 nucleotides: TGTGCCAGCATTACCGGGGACTCCCGACGCGAGCAGTACTTC.

In its sample, this clonotype ranks as medium-sized (0.01 to 0.1%). The genes are TRBV6-1 and TRBJ2-7, with 8 bases matching TRBD2. CDR1 and CDR2 from the germline V gene are MNHNS and SASEGT. The V gene end was trimmed by 10 bases and the J gene end by 3 bases; junction bases not matched to a gene: 2. This CDR3 spans 11 amino acids. The chain's CDR3 is CATGGGYEQYF. CDR3 nucleotides: TGTGCCACCGGGGGGGGCTACGAGCAGTACTTC.

The rearrangement joins TRBV27 to TRBJ1-1; weak D call: TRBD1 (6 bases). CDR1 and CDR2 (germline): MNHEY, SMNVEV (reference sequence). The CDR3 length is 14 residues. V was clipped by 0 bases and J by 5 bases, with 10 bases between them. The CDR3 DNA reads TGTGCCAGCAGTTTATCCCAGGGGCGGACTGAAGCTTTCTTT. As protein: CASSLSQGRTEAFF.

The gene calls are TRBV7-3 and TRBJ2-1, with 7 bases identical to TRBD2. Losses at the gene ends were 2 bases for V and 8 bases for J; bases not matched to a gene: 9. Germline values: CDR1 SGHTA, CDR2 FQGTGA. The CDR3 runs 15 residues. The CDR3, as DNA: TGTGCCAGCAGCTTATATACAGCGGGGATGGATGAGCAGTTCTTC. Amino acids: CASSLYTAGMDEQFF.

This sequence joins TRBV28 and TRBJ2-2; 9 positions agree with TRBD2. V was pared by 4 bases and J by 6 bases, with 3 bases of the junction left unmatched. The CDR3 length is 14 residues. CDR1 MDHEN and CDR2 SYDVKM come from the germline V gene. The CDR3 region has the DNA TGTGCCAGCAGTTCGCCTAGCGGGGCCGGGGAGCTGTTTTTT. It is translated as CASSSPSGAGELFF.

This clonotype was picked up many times. The CDR3: CASSPGQGSPSYNEQFF. The DNA of the CDR3 is TGTGCCAGCAGCCCGGGACAGGGGTCCCCGTCCTACAATGAGCAGTTCTTC. J is TRBJ2-1 and V is TRBV27; 10 positions match TRBD1. Unmatched junction bases numbered 9, after V lost 6 bases and J lost 1 base. The CDR3 loop spans 17 amino acids. The germline V gene has CDR1 MNHEY and CDR2 SMNVEV (reference sequence).

This clonotype has a handful of counts. The chain recombines TRBV7-9 with TRBJ2-3, with no clear D. Trimming stripped 3 bases from V and 2 bases from J, with 12 bases between. The CDR3 is 15 residues long. Germline V gene sequence: CDR1 SEHNR, CDR2 FQNEAQ (reference sequence). CDR3 nucleotides: TGTGCCAGCAGCTTTACGGAGAAACCCACAGATACGCAGTATTTT. Amino acid sequence: CASSFTEKPTDTQYF.

This rearrangement joins TRBV27 to TRBJ2-7, with 7 bases aligning to TRBD2. The germline V gene has CDR1 MNHEY and CDR2 SMNVEV (reference sequence). V lost 5 bases and J lost 3; bases outside the gene matches: 16. The CDR3 consists of 17 residues. The CDR3 loop reads CASSDSRKGAGNYEQYF. The CDR3 nucleotides read TGTGCCAGCAGTGACTCGAGGAAAGGAGCGGGGAACTACGAGCAGTACTTC.

The chain employs TRBV30 and TRBJ1-3; D is undetermined. Per the germline V gene, CDR1 is GTSNPN and CDR2 is SVGIG (reference sequence). Trimming cost V 0 bases and J 3 bases, with 6 bases left between them. The CDR3 contains 13 residues. CDR3: CAWSVRNGNTIYF. CDR3 DNA sequence: TGTGCCTGGAGTGTACGGAATGGAAACACCATATATTTT.

The chain links TRBV11-1 to TRBJ2-7; D not resolved. Per germline, CDR1 SGHAT and CDR2 FQDESV (reference sequence). V shed 0 bases and J shed 6 bases, with 9 bases lying between them. This CDR3 comprises 13 residues. CDR3 residues: CASSLASPAEQYF. The DNA of the CDR3 is TGTGCCAGCAGCTTAGCGTCGCCAGCCGAGCAGTACTTC.

By share, this clonotype ranks as medium-sized. The chain couples TRBV29-1 to TRBJ1-1; D not certain. The length of the CDR3 is 10 residues. Trimming shortened V by 6 bases and J by 1 base, and 3 bases separated the two germline ends. Germline lookup yields CDR1 SQVTM and CDR2 ANQGSEA. This CDR3 reads CSVKNTEAFF. CDR3 bases: TGCAGCGTGAAGAACACTGAAGCTTTCTTT.

This chain links TRBV10-3 with TRBJ1-5; 10 bases line up with TRBD1. J gave up 6 bases and V 3 bases, and 8 bases lay outside the gene matches. The CDR3 runs 16 residues. Looked up from germline, CDR1 is ENHRY and CDR2 is SYGVKD. The CDR3 region is CAISESPGTGAQPQHF. As DNA, the CDR3 is TGTGCCATCAGTGAATCACCGGGGACAGGGGCTCAGCCCCAGCATTTT.

In its sample, this clonotype was seen many times. V usage is TRBV6-2 or TRBV6-3 and J usage is TRBJ2-5; D tentatively reads TRBD1 or TRBD2 (5 bases each). Between the trimmed V and J ends, which lost 2 bases and 5 bases, there was a span of 15 bases. In germline, CDR1 is MNHEY, CDR2 SVGEGT. CDR3 length: 15 amino acids. This chain's CDR3 is CASSYRGAGLETQYF. The CDR3 coding sequence is TGTGCCAGCAGTTACCGAGGGGCAGGGTTGGAGACCCAGTACTTC.

A note on this clonotype: This may come from a read error, since a much larger clone is one base off. The CDR3 end shows no conserved phenylalanine or tryptophan, and so a read error is likely. The CDR3 spells CASRHRGGGSNEQFL. The CDR3 coding sequence is TGTGCCAGCAGGCATAGGGGGGGCGGTTCTAATGAGCAGTTCCTC. V usage is TRBV6-1 and J usage is TRBJ2-1; possibly TRBD2 for D (7 bases). V lost 6 bases and J lost 7, with 19 bases in between. Per the germline V gene, CDR1 is MNHNS and CDR2 is SASEGT. The CDR3 runs to 15 residues.

As for this clonotype: This may be a read error: a much more frequent sequence differs by one nucleotide. This chain links TRBV12-3 or TRBV12-4 with TRBJ2-7; 14 bases fit TRBD2. Unmatched junction bases numbered 6, after V lost 5 bases and J lost 6 bases. This CDR3 spans 15 amino acids. The CDR3 DNA reads as TGTGCCAGCAGTGCGGGACTAGCGGGAGTTGGCGAGCAGTACTTC. Its protein is CASSAGLAGVGEQYF.

The chain joins TRBV7-2 to TRBJ2-7, with D possibly being TRBD2 (6 bases). Germline assignment: CDR1 SGHTA and CDR2 FQGNSA. The CDR3 runs 12 residues. The V end was cut by 6 bases, the J end by 3 bases, with 9 bases between. The CDR3 DNA follows: TGTGCCAGCAGGGAGGGGAGCTACGAGCAGTACTTC. Protein sequence: CASREGSYEQYF.

In its sample, this clonotype is medium-sized. In nucleotides, the CDR3 is TGTGCCAGCAGCTCGGGACAGGGGAATGAAAAACTGTTTTTT. Its protein is CASSSGQGNEKLFF. The chain has TRBV12-3 or TRBV12-4 and TRBJ1-4, with TRBD1 matching over 10 bases. The CDR3 extends over 14 amino acids. V lost 6 bases, J lost 5 bases, and 3 bases stayed unmatched.

This clonotype is classed as medium-sized. This chain uses TRBV6-5 with TRBJ1-2; D remains unclear. CDR1 MNHEY and CDR2 SVGAGI come from the germline V gene. CDR3 length: 12 amino acids. The V end lost 5 bases, the J end lost 7 bases, and 11 bases lay between the germline ends. CDR3 protein: CASSDGGFGYTF. CDR3 DNA: TGTGCCAGCAGTGATGGAGGGTTTGGCTACACCTTC.

By share, this clonotype ranks as medium-sized. The chain carries TRBV19 and TRBJ2-1; 8 bases align to TRBD1. From germline, CDR1 is LNHDA and CDR2 SQIVND (reference sequence). V shed 2 bases and J 7 bases; nucleotides not matched to a gene: 7. This CDR3 spans 15 amino acids. The CDR3 DNA sequence: TGTGCCAGTAGTATACGGACAGGGTTTGGGAATGAGCAGTTCTTC. Protein: CASSIRTGFGNEQFF.

Many counts were recorded for this clonotype. The V and J genes are TRBV5-4 and TRBJ2-2; 13 bases match TRBD2. After removal of 4 bases from V and 8 bases from J, the junction contained 8 bases not matched to a gene. Germline V gene sequence: CDR1 SGHNT, CDR2 YYREEE (reference sequence). This CDR3 comprises 16 residues. CDR3 region: CASSEGGLAGTGELFF. CDR3 coding DNA: TGTGCCAGCAGCGAGGGGGGACTAGCGGGGACTGGGGAGCTGTTTTTT.